This is a list of T cell receptor beta chains from one sample in a study of blood T cells in healthy people across ages. One entry per CDR3 protein, called by TCRdb with MiXCR from the 5' RACE reads. The table has approximately 900,000 distinct CDR3 sequences, under 50% seen once. Sample: blood. The receptors here all came from a man aged 25-45 years in good health. The CDR3 runs from the conserved cysteine through the conserved F or W. Each record gives: clone size, D gene, J gene, V gene, CDR3 protein, CDR3 DNA. D genes are given only for firm matches. The size field is filled for only some rows; it gives once, few, many or a size class.

clone size: few
D gene: TRBD2
J gene: TRBJ2-1
V gene: TRBV12-3/TRBV12-4
CDR3 protein: CASSARLAGGLNEQFF
CDR3 DNA: TGTGCCAGCAGTGCGCGACTAGCGGGGGGGCTCAATGAGCAGTTCTTC

clone size: few
D gene: TRBD2
J gene: TRBJ2-3
V gene: TRBV7-6
CDR3 protein: CASSGTSDTDTQYF
CDR3 DNA: TGTGCCAGCAGCGGGACTAGCGACACAGATACGCAGTATTTT

clone size: NA
D gene: NA
J gene: TRBJ2-5
V gene: TRBV4-1
CDR3 protein: CASAPPGEETQYF
CDR3 DNA: TGCGCCAGCGCCCCGCCCGGGGAAGAGACCCAGTACTTC

clone size: few
D gene: NA
J gene: TRBJ2-7
V gene: TRBV28
CDR3 protein: CASSPWAEQTYEQYF
CDR3 DNA: TGTGCCAGCAGTCCCTGGGCTGAACAGACCTACGAGCAGTACTTC

clone size: NA
D gene: NA
J gene: TRBJ1-2
V gene: TRBV30
CDR3 protein: CACDRDYGYTF
CDR3 DNA: TGTGCCTGCGACCGAGACTATGGCTACACCTTC

clone size: few
D gene: NA
J gene: TRBJ2-3
V gene: TRBV5-1
CDR3 protein: CASSLIGEPDTQYF
CDR3 DNA: TGCGCCAGCAGCTTGATAGGGGAGCCAGATACGCAGTATTTT

clone size: NA
D gene: TRBD1
J gene: TRBJ2-5
V gene: TRBV7-2
CDR3 protein: CASSTLTGPYNEQYF
CDR3 DNA: TGTGCCAGCAGCACGCTGACAGGGCCCTACAATGAGCAGTACTTC

clone size: NA
D gene: TRBD1
J gene: TRBJ2-1
V gene: TRBV9
CDR3 protein: CASSVLGTGSDEQFF
CDR3 DNA: TGTGCCAGCAGCGTATTAGGGACAGGTTCCGATGAGCAGTTCTTC

clone size: NA
D gene: NA
J gene: TRBJ1-5
V gene: TRBV7-3
CDR3 protein: CASSLDGSYQPQHF
CDR3 DNA: TGTGCCAGCAGCTTAGACGGCAGCTATCAGCCCCAGCATTTT

clone size: few
D gene: TRBD2
J gene: TRBJ2-7
V gene: TRBV5-1
CDR3 protein: CASSTSSGGRTYEQYF
CDR3 DNA: TGCGCCAGCAGCACCTCGAGCGGGGGCAGAACCTACGAGCAGTACTTC

clone size: few
D gene: NA
J gene: TRBJ2-5
V gene: TRBV7-2
CDR3 protein: CASSFYSQETQYF
CDR3 DNA: TGTGCCAGCAGCTTCTACAGCCAAGAGACCCAGTACTTC

clone size: NA
D gene: NA
J gene: TRBJ1-1
V gene: TRBV12-5
CDR3 protein: CASVGGTKRTEAFF
CDR3 DNA: TGTGCTAGTGTTGGCGGAACCAAGAGAACTGAAGCTTTCTTT

clone size: few
D gene: TRBD2
J gene: TRBJ2-1
V gene: TRBV7-2
CDR3 protein: CASSPPGLGTNEQFF
CDR3 DNA: TGTGCCAGCAGCCCCCCGGGACTAGGAACTAATGAGCAGTTCTTC

clone size: once
D gene: TRBD1
J gene: TRBJ2-3
V gene: TRBV3-1
CDR3 protein: CTSSQVEGQGSQYF
CDR3 DNA: TGTACCAGCAGCCAAGTTGAGGGACAGGGATCCCAGTATTTT

clone size: NA
D gene: TRBD1
J gene: TRBJ1-3
V gene: TRBV10-3
CDR3 protein: CAIKPGQGSGNTIYF
CDR3 DNA: TGTGCCATCAAACCGGGACAGGGGTCGGGAAACACCATATATTTT

clone size: few
D gene: TRBD1
J gene: TRBJ1-1
V gene: TRBV3-1
CDR3 protein: CASSHQGGNTEAFF
CDR3 DNA: TGTGCCAGCAGCCATCAGGGGGGGAACACTGAAGCTTTCTTT